This passage covers 20 T cell receptor beta chains from one sample sequenced in a study of T-cell reconstitution after alpha-beta-depleted transplantation in children. During its preparation, the TCRbeta library received unique molecular identifiers. TCRdb used MiXCR to reprocess the PCR reads, holding one entry per CDR3 protein. Of fewer than 550,000 distinct CDR3 sequences in the sample, 8% to 11% are singletons; the top ten hold just over 2%. The sequencing here drew on PBMCs, taken before TCRalphabeta/CD19-depleted stem cell transplant. The origin of the receptors is a child aged 2-15 years with inherited bone marrow failure, due to receive a stem cell transplant.

This clonotype came up many times. V and J are TRBV20-1 and TRBJ2-5; D ambiguous. V lost 4 bases to trimming and J lost 2 bases, with 11 bases between them. The CDR3 is made up of 13 amino acids. Germline values: CDR1 DFQATT, CDR2 SNEGSKA (reference sequence). The CDR3: CSATPGHQETQYF. The CDR3 DNA reads as TGCAGTGCTACTCCGGGCCATCAAGAGACCCAGTACTTC.

In this sample, this clonotype turned up a few times. The rearrangement links TRBV4-3 to TRBJ1-3; D may be TRBD1 (5 bases). Trimming took 0 bases from V and 4 from J, leaving 16 bases between them. The V gene's germline CDR1 is LGHNA and CDR2 YSLEER. CDR3 length equals 17 residues. CDR3 DNA sequence: TGCGCCAGCAGCCAAGATCTTGCATCAGGGTCCGGAAACACCATATATTTT. Protein product: CASSQDLASGSGNTIYF.

This clonotype turned up a few times. The chain is built from TRBV4-2 and TRBJ2-3, with 8 bases fitting TRBD2. The CDR3 is made up of 14 amino acids. The ends lost 4 bases at V and 5 bases at J; junction bases unmatched: 5. Germline V lookup: CDR1 LGHNA, CDR2 YNFKEQ. CDR3 coding DNA: TGTGCCAGCAGCCGGGGACTAGGGGTAGATACGCAGTATTTT. Translated, it gives CASSRGLGVDTQYF.

This clonotype was seen repeatedly, ten times or more. This rearrangement joins TRBV5-1 to TRBJ2-3, with 7 nucleotides matching TRBD1. Germline CDR1 SGHRS, CDR2 YFSETQ. CDR3 size: 14 residues. Trimming removed 4 bases from V and 2 bases from J; junction bases left unmatched: 4. This CDR3 is CASSVGQDTDTQYF. As DNA, the CDR3 is TGCGCCAGCAGCGTTGGACAGGACACAGATACGCAGTATTTT.

This chain links TRBV4-3 with TRBJ2-1; 7 bases match TRBD2. CDR3 size: 17 residues. Unmatched junction bases numbered 13, after V lost 4 bases and J lost 4 bases. The germline CDR1 and CDR2 sequences are LGHNA and YSLEER. In DNA form, the CDR3 reads TGCGCCAGCAGCCTACGTAGCGGGTTCCCCTTATACAATGAGCAGTTCTTC. Protein: CASSLRSGFPLYNEQFF.

This clonotype has at least ten counts. This chain uses TRBV5-1 with TRBJ2-7; TRBD2 is a possible D gene (6 bases). Per the germline V gene, CDR1 is SGHRS and CDR2 is YFSETQ. CDR3 length equals 15 residues. V was clipped by 1 base and J by 2 bases, with 13 bases between them. The CDR3 protein is CASSLYWRETYEQYF. The CDR3 DNA reads as TGCGCCAGCAGCTTGTATTGGCGGGAAACCTACGAGCAGTACTTC. Full variable domain (remainder filled in from reference TRBV5-1 and TRBJ2-7): KAGVTQTPRYLIKTRGQQVTLSCSPISGHRSVSWYQQTPGQGLQFLFEYFSETQRNKGNFPGRFSGRQFSNSRSEMNVSTLELGDSALYLCASSLYWRETYEQYFGPGTRLTVT.

This clonotype came up many times. The CDR3 coding sequence is TGTGCCAGCAGAGATTATTGGCAGAGCAATCAGCCCCAGCATTTT. Its translation is CASRDYWQSNQPQHF. The gene calls are TRBV2 and TRBJ1-5; D gene uncertain. Between the trimmed V and J ends, which lost 6 bases and 1 base, there was a span of 13 bases. There are 15 residues in the CDR3. CDR1 and CDR2 (germline): SNHLY, FYNNEI. The whole variable domain, remainder taken from reference TRBV2 and TRBJ1-5, is EPEVTQTPSHQVTQMGQEVILRCVPISNHLYFYWYRQILGQKVEFLVSFYNNEISEKSEIFDDQFSVERPDGSNFTLKIRSTKLEDSAMYFCASRDYWQSNQPQHFGDGTRLSIL.

This clonotype was seen ten or more times. The chain combines TRBV5-1 with TRBJ2-3; D not certain. Germline CDR1 and CDR2: SGHRS and YFSETQ. The length of the CDR3 is 15 residues. V was cut by 1 base and J by 1 base, with 10 bases left in between. CDR3 sequence: CASSLFFARTDTQYF. CDR3 bases: TGCGCCAGCAGCTTGTTTTTCGCTCGCACAGATACGCAGTATTTT.

The table lists this clonotype with a few counts. The chain is built from TRBV19 and TRBJ2-7; 8 nucleotides match TRBD2. V lost 5 bases and J lost 2; bases outside the gene matches: 5. The germline V gene encodes CDR1 LNHDA and CDR2 SQIVND (reference sequence). The CDR3 has 14 amino acids. The DNA of the CDR3 is TGTGCCAGTAGTCGGGAACTAGCGGCCTACGAGCAGTACTTC. Translation: CASSRELAAYEQYF. The full variable domain, with the rest looked up from reference TRBV19 and TRBJ2-7, is DGGITQSPKYLFRKEGQNVTLSCEQNLNHDAMYWYRQDPGQGLRLIYYSQIVNDFQKGDIAEGYSVSREKKESFPLTVTSAQKNPTAFYLCASSRELAAYEQYFGPGTRLTVT.

CDR3 amino acids: CASSLNPSGTDTQYF. In nucleotides, the CDR3 is TGTGCCAGCAGCTTAAATCCATCAGGCACAGATACGCAGTATTTT. The chain recombines TRBV7-2 with TRBJ2-3, with D hard to call. Per germline, CDR1 SGHTA and CDR2 FQGNSA. There are 15 residues in the CDR3. The V and J ends lost 2 bases and 1 base respectively, with 10 bases between them. The full variable domain, in which reference TRBV7-2 and TRBJ2-3 provide the parts outside the CDR3, is GAGVSQSPSNKVTEKGKDVELRCDPISGHTALYWYRQSLGQGLEFLIYFQGNSAPDKSGLPSDRFSAERTGGSVSTLTIQRTQQEDSAVYLCASSLNPSGTDTQYFGPGTRLTVL.

This clonotype was detected a few times. The chain carries TRBV20-1 and TRBJ2-1, with 8 bases fitting TRBD2. Germline V CDR1 and CDR2: DFQATT, SNEGSKA (reference sequence). V lost 3 bases to trimming and J lost 15 bases; unmatched junction nucleotides: 22. This CDR3 region has 16 residues. CDR3 bases: TGCAGTGCTAGGGATCCGGGACTAGAGTCCCCCAGTCCCCTGTTCTTC. It codes for CSARDPGLESPSPLFF.

This clonotype has a count of ten or more. V usage is TRBV12-3 or TRBV12-4 and J usage is TRBJ2-3; TRBD2 is a possible D gene (6 bases). The CDR3 consists of 15 residues. V lost 5 bases and J lost 3, with 15 bases in between. Here the CDR3 DNA reads TGTGCCAGCAGTCCTACTAGCATGAGGACAGATACGCAGTATTTT. Translation: CASSPTSMRTDTQYF.

Ten or more counts support this clonotype. The chain carries TRBV4-3 and TRBJ2-7; D is possibly TRBD1 (7 bases). This CDR3 is built from 15 residues. Germline V gives CDR1 LGHNA, CDR2 YSLEER. V lost 3 bases and J lost 5, with 17 bases in between. Written as DNA, the CDR3 is TGCGCCAGCAGCCAGGATCGACAGGGACTCAACGAGCAGTACTTC. As protein: CASSQDRQGLNEQYF.

This clonotype was recorded many times. The gene calls are TRBV4-2 and TRBJ2-5; D is perhaps TRBD1 or TRBD2 (5 bases each). Trimming removed 4 bases from V and 6 bases from J, with 18 bases in between. The CDR3 has 15 amino acids. Germline values: CDR1 LGHNA, CDR2 YNFKEQ. The CDR3 region has the DNA TGTGCCAGCAGCCCAACGATGGGGCTAGCTAAGACCCAGTACTTC. Its protein product is CASSPTMGLAKTQYF.

The chain couples TRBV12-5 to TRBJ2-3; D may be TRBD2 (5 bases). The germline V gene has CDR1 LGHNT and CDR2 FRNRAP. The V and J ends lost 1 base and 2 bases respectively, with 19 bases between them. CDR3 length equals 18 residues. The chain's CDR3 is CASGLARGGPGFTDTQYF. The DNA for the CDR3 is TGTGCTAGTGGTTTGGCGCGCGGCGGGCCGGGATTCACAGATACGCAGTATTTT.

This clonotype has ten or more counts. The chain couples TRBV7-9 to TRBJ2-7; TRBD2 aligns across 7 bases. This CDR3 contains 15 residues. CDR1 SEHNR and CDR2 FQNEAQ come from the germline V gene (reference sequence). V dropped 3 bases and J dropped 3; count of bases not matched to a gene: 8. CDR3 sequence: CASSFPGGGIYEQYF. The CDR3 region has the DNA TGTGCCAGCAGCTTCCCGGGAGGAGGGATCTACGAGCAGTACTTC.

In its sample, this clonotype was seen many times. The J gene is TRBJ1-2, the V gene TRBV5-1; 11 nucleotides agree with TRBD1. This CDR3 is 16 amino acids long. With V trimmed by 0 bases and J by 2 bases, 3 bases remained unmatched. Germline V gene sequence: CDR1 SGHRS, CDR2 YFSETQ. DNA of the CDR3: TGCGCCAGCAGCTTGGTGCGGACAGGGGGCAACTATGGCTACACCTTC. This sequence encodes CASSLVRTGGNYGYTF.

This clonotype appeared many times. The chain couples TRBV10-1 to TRBJ2-5, with D unresolved. With 3 bases removed from V and 5 bases from J, the gap between germline ends came to 10 bases. The CDR3 is made up of 13 amino acids. The V gene's germline CDR1 is WNHNN and CDR2 SYGVQD (reference sequence). The CDR3 coding sequence is TGCGCCAGCAGTGATGGTCCCCAGGAGACCCAGTACTTC. As protein: CASSDGPQETQYF.

At least ten counts were recorded for this clonotype. The chain employs TRBV4-2 and TRBJ1-1, with 7 positions matching TRBD1. Germline CDR1 and CDR2: LGHNA and YNFKEQ. Trimming took 4 bases from V and 0 from J; bases not matched to a gene: 14. This CDR3 has 18 residues. CDR3 sequence reads: CASSPMPGQYEMNTEAFF. As DNA, the CDR3 is TGTGCCAGCAGCCCTATGCCGGGACAGTATGAAATGAACACTGAAGCTTTCTTT.

This clonotype was seen repeatedly, ten times or more. This chain uses TRBV4-1 with TRBJ2-1; D call uncertain. Germline-derived CDR1 and CDR2 are MGHRA and YSYEKL. The length of the CDR3 is 17 residues. V was pared by 4 bases and J by 0 bases, with 16 bases between. The CDR3 region is CASSRGGHPSSYNEQFF. For the CDR3, the DNA is TGCGCCAGCAGCCGCGGTGGGCACCCGAGCTCCTACAATGAGCAGTTCTTC.